Listed below are T cell receptor beta chains from one sample, sequenced in a study of T cell clones after liver transplantation. Clones were read by immunoSEQ multiplex PCR, and TCRdb kept only the in-frame ones, dropping some. This table has around 100,000 clones, approximately 85% appearing once. Here the sequenced sample was CD4+ T cells from blood, taken before liver transplant. These receptors originate from a human donor who received a liver transplant. Both conserved end residues are part of each CDR3. D genes are given only for firm matches. The size of a clone is reported for some rows only, either as once, few or many, or as a class for expanded clones.

v_call: TRBV30; clone_size: .; d_call: .; j_call: TRBJ1-4; cdr3_aa: CAGVGEKLFF; cdr3_nt: TGTGCGGGGGTTGGAGAAAAACTGTTTTTT
v_call: TRBV19; clone_size: .; d_call: .; j_call: TRBJ1-5; cdr3_aa: CASTPYGQTGAPQHF; cdr3_nt: TGTGCCAGTACCCCATACGGACAAACTGGAGCCCCCCAGCATTTT
v_call: TRBV18; clone_size: .; d_call: TRBD1; j_call: TRBJ2-7; cdr3_aa: CASSAPGTGHSEQYF; cdr3_nt: TGTGCCAGCTCAGCCCCAGGGACAGGGCATAGCGAGCAGTACTTC
v_call: TRBV23-1; clone_size: once; d_call: TRBD1; j_call: TRBJ2-7; cdr3_aa: CASSRDRLYYEQYF; cdr3_nt: TGCGCCAGCAGCCGGGACAGGTTGTACTACGAGCAGTACTTC
v_call: TRBV18; clone_size: .; d_call: .; j_call: TRBJ2-3; cdr3_aa: CATSEADTQYF; cdr3_nt: TGTGCCACCTCCGAGGCAGATACGCAGTATTTT
v_call: TRBV15; clone_size: .; d_call: .; j_call: TRBJ1-5; cdr3_aa: CATSRDSFAGQPQHF; cdr3_nt: TGTGCCACCAGCAGAGACTCCTTTGCCGGTCAGCCCCAGCATTTT
v_call: TRBV5-1; clone_size: .; d_call: .; j_call: TRBJ2-2; cdr3_aa: CASSLERGWLFF; cdr3_nt: TGCGCCAGCAGCTTGGAACGTGGGTGGCTGTTTTTT
v_call: TRBV10-3; clone_size: .; d_call: .; j_call: TRBJ1-2; cdr3_aa: CAISDRGSGGILYGYTF; cdr3_nt: TGTGCCATCAGTGATCGAGGATCCGGGGGCATCCTCTATGGCTACACCTTC
v_call: TRBV18; clone_size: once; d_call: .; j_call: TRBJ1-1; cdr3_aa: CASSPPEGLNTEAFF; cdr3_nt: TGTGCCAGCTCACCACCGGAGGGGTTGAACACTGAAGCTTTCTTT
v_call: TRBV19; clone_size: few; d_call: .; j_call: TRBJ2-2; cdr3_aa: CASSPQGKTGELFF; cdr3_nt: TGTGCCAGTAGTCCCCAGGGGAAGACCGGGGAGCTGTTTTTT
v_call: TRBV28; clone_size: .; d_call: .; j_call: TRBJ1-5; cdr3_aa: CASSRGGNQPQHF; cdr3_nt: TGTGCCAGCAGTCGCGGTGGCAATCAGCCCCAGCATTTT
v_call: TRBV7-2; clone_size: .; d_call: TRBD1; j_call: TRBJ2-3; cdr3_aa: CASSQVGTASTDTQYF; cdr3_nt: TGTGCCAGCAGTCAAGTGGGGACAGCCAGCACAGATACGCAGTATTTT
v_call: TRBV10-1; clone_size: few; d_call: .; j_call: TRBJ2-3; cdr3_aa: CASNMGTSTDTQYF; cdr3_nt: TGCGCCAGCAATATGGGAACTAGCACAGATACGCAGTATTTT
v_call: TRBV6-5; clone_size: .; d_call: TRBD1; j_call: TRBJ1-3; cdr3_aa: CASKGAYSGNTIYF; cdr3_nt: TGTGCCAGCAAGGGGGCTTACTCTGGAAACACCATATATTTT
v_call: TRBV11-2; clone_size: .; d_call: TRBD1; j_call: TRBJ2-2; cdr3_aa: CASSFTGGTGELFF; cdr3_nt: TGTGCCAGCAGCTTTACAGGGGGAACCGGGGAGCTGTTTTTT
v_call: TRBV7-3; clone_size: few; d_call: TRBD2; j_call: TRBJ2-3; cdr3_aa: CASSPRGLAENTDTQYF; cdr3_nt: TGTGCCAGCAGCCCCCGAGGCCTAGCGGAGAACACAGATACGCAGTATTTT
v_call: TRBV7-2; clone_size: .; d_call: .; j_call: TRBJ1-5; cdr3_aa: CASSWAGDTRKAQHF; cdr3_nt: TGTGCCAGCAGCTGGGCAGGGGACACGCGTAAGGCCCAGCATTTT
v_call: TRBV6-6; clone_size: .; d_call: TRBD2; j_call: TRBJ2-3; cdr3_aa: CASIPGTSGSTDTQYF; cdr3_nt: TGTGCCAGCATTCCCGGGACTAGCGGGAGCACAGATACGCAGTATTTT
v_call: TRBV7-9; clone_size: once; d_call: .; j_call: TRBJ2-7; cdr3_aa: CASSLGARSEQYF; cdr3_nt: TGTGCCAGCAGCTTAGGGGCGCGGTCCGAGCAGTACTTC
v_call: TRBV7-2; clone_size: few; d_call: TRBD1; j_call: TRBJ1-3; cdr3_aa: CASSRTGLSGNTIYF; cdr3_nt: TGTGCCAGCAGCCGGACAGGACTCTCTGGAAACACCATATATTTT
v_call: TRBV7-3; clone_size: .; d_call: .; j_call: TRBJ2-5; cdr3_aa: CASSLAGTDQETQYF; cdr3_nt: TGTGCCAGCAGCTTAGCCGGGACGGACCAAGAGACCCAGTACTTC
v_call: TRBV2; clone_size: .; d_call: .; j_call: TRBJ2-5; cdr3_aa: CASSGDGQETQYF; cdr3_nt: TGTGCCAGCAGTGGGGACGGTCAAGAGACCCAGTACTTC
v_call: TRBV29-1; clone_size: .; d_call: .; j_call: TRBJ2-1; cdr3_aa: CSAGSSTEQFF; cdr3_nt: TGCAGCGCCGGGTCCTCCACCGAGCAGTTCTTC
v_call: TRBV5-1; clone_size: once; d_call: .; j_call: TRBJ1-2; cdr3_aa: CASSLAGSYGYTF; cdr3_nt: TGCGCCAGCAGCTTGGCGGGAAGCTATGGCTACACCTTC
v_call: TRBV5-1; clone_size: .; d_call: .; j_call: TRBJ1-1; cdr3_aa: CASSLAIGQGFEAFF; cdr3_nt: TGCGCCAGCAGCTTGGCGATCGGTCAGGGCTTTGAAGCTTTCTTT
v_call: TRBV19; clone_size: .; d_call: .; j_call: TRBJ1-2; cdr3_aa: CASRDGRINVYGYTF; cdr3_nt: TGTGCCAGTAGAGATGGTCGGATAAACGTCTATGGCTACACCTTC
v_call: TRBV27; clone_size: once; d_call: .; j_call: TRBJ2-7; cdr3_aa: CASSPPWGLGPYEQYF; cdr3_nt: TGTGCCAGCAGTCCGCCGTGGGGGCTAGGGCCCTACGAGCAGTACTTC
v_call: TRBV19; clone_size: once; d_call: .; j_call: TRBJ1-1; cdr3_aa: CAVNDPNTEAFF; cdr3_nt: TGTGCCGTGAACGATCCGAACACTGAAGCTTTCTTT
v_call: TRBV18; clone_size: few; d_call: TRBD1; j_call: TRBJ1-5; cdr3_aa: CASSPDRGQPQHF; cdr3_nt: TGTGCCAGCTCACCGGACAGGGGACAGCCCCAGCATTTT
v_call: TRBV18; clone_size: .; d_call: TRBD1; j_call: TRBJ2-1; cdr3_aa: CASSPGQGYNEQFF; cdr3_nt: TGTGCCAGCTCTCCGGGACAGGGGTACAATGAGCAGTTCTTC
v_call: TRBV19; clone_size: few; d_call: .; j_call: TRBJ1-5; cdr3_aa: CASSDQGQPQHF; cdr3_nt: TGTGCCAGTAGTGACCAGGGCCAGCCCCAGCATTTT
v_call: TRBV5-1; clone_size: .; d_call: TRBD1; j_call: TRBJ1-1; cdr3_aa: CASSSGTGAYTEAFF; cdr3_nt: TGCGCCAGCAGCAGCGGGACAGGAGCGTACACTGAAGCTTTCTTT
v_call: TRBV7-6; clone_size: once; d_call: TRBD1; j_call: TRBJ1-1; cdr3_aa: CASSGTGDTEAFF; cdr3_nt: TGTGCCAGCTCCGGGACAGGGGACACTGAAGCTTTCTTT
v_call: TRBV6-1; clone_size: .; d_call: .; j_call: TRBJ1-1; cdr3_aa: CASSESRGGTEAFF; cdr3_nt: TGTGCCAGCAGTGAATCTCGGGGGGGCACTGAAGCTTTCTTT
v_call: TRBV5-1; clone_size: .; d_call: TRBD1; j_call: TRBJ2-1; cdr3_aa: CASSSSGTDYNEQFF; cdr3_nt: TGCGCCAGCAGCTCGTCAGGGACAGATTACAATGAGCAGTTCTTC
v_call: TRBV7-2; clone_size: .; d_call: .; j_call: TRBJ2-7; cdr3_aa: CASSTPNRDEQYF; cdr3_nt: TGTGCCAGCAGCACACCGAACAGGGACGAGCAGTACTTC
v_call: TRBV18; clone_size: once; d_call: TRBD2; j_call: TRBJ2-5; cdr3_aa: CASSPKISGSGSAKKETQYF; cdr3_nt: TGTGCCAGCTCACCCAAGATTAGCGGGAGTGGTTCTGCCAAGAAAGAGACCCAGTACTTC
v_call: TRBV7-9; clone_size: few; d_call: .; j_call: TRBJ1-2; cdr3_aa: CASSALSGVDGYTF; cdr3_nt: TGTGCCAGCAGCGCCTTGTCCGGGGTGGATGGCTACACCTTC
v_call: TRBV27; clone_size: .; d_call: .; j_call: TRBJ2-1; cdr3_aa: CASSPGRVIYNEQFF; cdr3_nt: TGTGCCAGCAGTCCCGGACGGGTAATCTACAATGAGCAGTTCTTC
v_call: TRBV27; clone_size: .; d_call: TRBD2; j_call: TRBJ2-5; cdr3_aa: CASSFFRSGGETQYF; cdr3_nt: TGTGCCAGCAGTTTCTTCAGGTCGGGGGGAGAGACCCAGTACTTC
v_call: TRBV7-3; clone_size: many; d_call: .; j_call: TRBJ1-2; cdr3_aa: CASSPTGQTGGYTF; cdr3_nt: TGTGCCAGCAGCCCCACGGGCCAGACGGGTGGCTACACCTTC
v_call: TRBV5-8; clone_size: once; d_call: TRBD2; j_call: TRBJ2-7; cdr3_aa: CASTAAGLAGAYEQYF; cdr3_nt: TGTGCCAGCACCGCGGCCGGGCTAGCGGGAGCCTACGAGCAGTACTTC